This TCR beta chain was sequenced for a study of cytomegalovirus exposure and HLA in healthy donors. It was with 60 Vbeta and 13 Jbeta primers that the PCR ran. Repertoires were generated with immunoSEQ multiplex PCR, while TCRdb's copy carries only in-frame clones and drops some. The sample carries around 92,000 clones, approximately 72% recorded once. The CDR3 extends over 15 amino acids. Germline V gene lookup returns CDR1 SGHAT and CDR2 FQNNGV. Trimming left V 0 bases short and J 6 bases short, with 12 bases between. The chain employs TRBV11-2 and TRBJ2-1; perhaps TRBD1 as D (6 bases). The clonotype originates from a female donor in good health and CMV-seropositive. Specimen: PBMCs. The CDR3 DNA sequence: TGTGCCAGCAGCTTAGATATCGGGACACCCAATGAGCAGTTCTTC. Protein: CASSLDIGTPNEQFF.